These T cell receptor beta chains were read from a single sample in a study of identical twins. TCRdb re-analysed the 5' RACE reads in MiXCR, keeping a single row per CDR3 protein. The sample has approximately 280,000 distinct CDR3 sequences, about 8% seen once; the top ten hold roughly 2%. The sample was also linked to a second study, of yellow fever vaccine responses in identical twins.

The sequencing input was memory (CD45RO+) T cells sorted from blood. The receptors shown here come from a woman aged 18-29 years in good health. The conserved cysteine and the conserved F or W are not part of the CDR3 here.

TRBJ1-4	TRBV5-1	ASRDRVGVTGAEKLF
TRBJ2-3	TRBV20-1	SAPPPGSTDTQY
TRBJ1-6	TRBV5-4	ASSSETLNNSPLH
TRBJ2-7	TRBV4-1	ASSQRIAGGTSYEQY
TRBJ2-1	TRBV29-1	SVGQRPDYNEQF
TRBJ2-1	TRBV7-3	ASSPSGTNEQF
TRBJ2-2	TRBV3-1	ASSQEVVWVNTGELF
TRBJ2-3	TRBV5-8	ATGSLWDTQY
TRBJ2-3	TRBV9	ASSVAGLAANIDTQY
TRBJ1-4	TRBV4-2	ASSQESDRRGNEKLF
TRBJ2-7	TRBV20-1	SALGRVYEQY
TRBJ1-1	TRBV12-3/TRBV12-4	ASSLTGTTEAF
TRBJ2-2	TRBV4-1	ASSQDWRGSTGELF
TRBJ1-4	TRBV20-1	SATEGGANEKLF
TRBJ1-1	TRBV27	ATYRPGQGRTEAF
TRBJ2-3	TRBV5-5	ASSLARGTTWY
TRBJ1-5	TRBV10-3	AISESDRGNQPQH
TRBJ2-7	TRBV20-1	SARGAGSSYEQY
TRBJ1-1	TRBV4-1	ASSQDPREAF
TRBJ2-1	TRBV5-1	ASSSGQGTIGEQF
TRBJ1-5	TRBV15	ATSRATANQPQH
TRBJ1-5	TRBV3-1	ASSQGDRWNQPQH
TRBJ2-3	TRBV20-1	CARDRTAVPSTDTQY
TRBJ2-1	TRBV10-3	AISESVGSGSSNEQF
TRBJ2-1	TRBV28	ATLISYNEQF
TRBJ2-2	TRBV4-1	ASSQGFGGSGTGELF
TRBJ2-4	TRBV5-1	ASSLEVGQGYIQY
TRBJ2-3	TRBV6-1	ASSEYPEGTQY
TRBJ1-3	TRBV20-1	SARAGGNSGNTIY